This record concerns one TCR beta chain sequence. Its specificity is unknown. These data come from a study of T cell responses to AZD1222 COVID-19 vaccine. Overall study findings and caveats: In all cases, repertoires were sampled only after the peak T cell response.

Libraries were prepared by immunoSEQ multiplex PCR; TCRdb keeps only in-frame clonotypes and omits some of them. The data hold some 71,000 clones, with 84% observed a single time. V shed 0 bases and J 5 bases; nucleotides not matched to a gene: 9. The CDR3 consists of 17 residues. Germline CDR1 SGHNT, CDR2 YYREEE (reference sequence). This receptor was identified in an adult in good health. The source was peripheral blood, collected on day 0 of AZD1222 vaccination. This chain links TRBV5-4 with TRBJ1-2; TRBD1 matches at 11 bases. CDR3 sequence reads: CASSLGTGGGLPYGYTF. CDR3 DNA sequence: TGTGCCAGCAGCTTGGGGACAGGGGGCGGTTTACCTTATGGCTACACCTTC. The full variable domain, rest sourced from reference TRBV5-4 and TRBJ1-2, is ETGVTQSPTHLIKTRGQQVTLRCSSQSGHNTVSWYQQALGQGPQFIFQYYREEENGRGNFPPRFSGLQFPNYSSELNVNALELDDSALYLCASSLGTGGGLPYGYTFGSGTRLTVV.